The source of this T cell receptor (beta chain) is a study of shared clonotypes between healthy human individuals. Looking at the study overall: Plates per donor: three CD4 naive, three CD4 memory, two CD8 naive, one CD8 memory. Broader study findings: Relative to memory subsets, naive subsets generally showed larger estimated richness.

This CDR3 is 13 amino acids long. Germline CDR1 MNHEY, CDR2 SMNVEV (reference sequence). V dropped 2 bases and J dropped 4 bases, with 7 bases sitting between them. Terminally differentiated effector memory CD45RA+ cells were excluded from the naive CD8 cells, which were CD45RO-negative and positively selected for CCR7. About this clone itself: No antigen is known for it. The sample holds other DNA sequences that translate to the same CDR3.

Each sorted subset replicate got 200 ng genomic DNA, about 33,000 genomes. Sequencing was performed with immunoSEQ multiplex PCR; in TCRdb, only in-frame clones are kept and a portion is missing. The sample contains roughly 2 million clones, about 95% of which appear only once. Sequenced input: naive CD8+ T cells sorted from blood. This sequence joins TRBV27 and TRBJ2-3; D remains unclear. The receptor was isolated from a man aged 18-30 years in good health. As DNA, the CDR3 is TGTGCCAGCAGTTTACTGGGTTCAGATACGCAGTATTTT. Translation gives CASSLLGSDTQYF.